This TCR beta chain was sequenced in a study of cytomegalovirus exposure and HLA in healthy donors. Study results and caveats: In a later analysis, HLA-C alleles had the fewest associated TCRs, DRB1 alleles the most. The authors enumerated 180 or so TCR beta chains as linked to cytomegalovirus.

From germline, CDR1 is MDHEN and CDR2 SYDVKM. V was pared by 6 bases and J by 0 bases, with 6 bases of the junction left unmatched. The length of the CDR3 is 15 residues. The PCR was carried out with 60 Vbeta primers and 13 Jbeta primers. Profiling relied on immunoSEQ multiplex PCR, and the TCRdb table lists in-frame clones only, not all of them. The sample consists of 100,000 to 120,000 clones, 83% of them appearing once. This clone was found once. No antigen is known for it. V gene TRBV28 combines with J gene TRBJ1-1; 8 bases are shared with TRBD1. Source material: PBMCs. The TCR comes from a man younger than 35 in good health and CMV-seronegative. CDR3 bases: TGTGCCAGCAGCAGACAGGGGTCGATGAACACTGAAGCTTTCTTT. Translation: CASSRQGSMNTEAFF. The variable domain in full, with the rest retrieved from reference TRBV28 and TRBJ1-1, is DVKVTQSSRYLVKRTGEKVFLECVQDMDHENMFWYRQDPGLGLRLIYFSYDVKMKEKGDIPEGYSVSREKKERFSLILESASTNQTSMYLCASSRQGSMNTEAFFGQGTRLTVV.